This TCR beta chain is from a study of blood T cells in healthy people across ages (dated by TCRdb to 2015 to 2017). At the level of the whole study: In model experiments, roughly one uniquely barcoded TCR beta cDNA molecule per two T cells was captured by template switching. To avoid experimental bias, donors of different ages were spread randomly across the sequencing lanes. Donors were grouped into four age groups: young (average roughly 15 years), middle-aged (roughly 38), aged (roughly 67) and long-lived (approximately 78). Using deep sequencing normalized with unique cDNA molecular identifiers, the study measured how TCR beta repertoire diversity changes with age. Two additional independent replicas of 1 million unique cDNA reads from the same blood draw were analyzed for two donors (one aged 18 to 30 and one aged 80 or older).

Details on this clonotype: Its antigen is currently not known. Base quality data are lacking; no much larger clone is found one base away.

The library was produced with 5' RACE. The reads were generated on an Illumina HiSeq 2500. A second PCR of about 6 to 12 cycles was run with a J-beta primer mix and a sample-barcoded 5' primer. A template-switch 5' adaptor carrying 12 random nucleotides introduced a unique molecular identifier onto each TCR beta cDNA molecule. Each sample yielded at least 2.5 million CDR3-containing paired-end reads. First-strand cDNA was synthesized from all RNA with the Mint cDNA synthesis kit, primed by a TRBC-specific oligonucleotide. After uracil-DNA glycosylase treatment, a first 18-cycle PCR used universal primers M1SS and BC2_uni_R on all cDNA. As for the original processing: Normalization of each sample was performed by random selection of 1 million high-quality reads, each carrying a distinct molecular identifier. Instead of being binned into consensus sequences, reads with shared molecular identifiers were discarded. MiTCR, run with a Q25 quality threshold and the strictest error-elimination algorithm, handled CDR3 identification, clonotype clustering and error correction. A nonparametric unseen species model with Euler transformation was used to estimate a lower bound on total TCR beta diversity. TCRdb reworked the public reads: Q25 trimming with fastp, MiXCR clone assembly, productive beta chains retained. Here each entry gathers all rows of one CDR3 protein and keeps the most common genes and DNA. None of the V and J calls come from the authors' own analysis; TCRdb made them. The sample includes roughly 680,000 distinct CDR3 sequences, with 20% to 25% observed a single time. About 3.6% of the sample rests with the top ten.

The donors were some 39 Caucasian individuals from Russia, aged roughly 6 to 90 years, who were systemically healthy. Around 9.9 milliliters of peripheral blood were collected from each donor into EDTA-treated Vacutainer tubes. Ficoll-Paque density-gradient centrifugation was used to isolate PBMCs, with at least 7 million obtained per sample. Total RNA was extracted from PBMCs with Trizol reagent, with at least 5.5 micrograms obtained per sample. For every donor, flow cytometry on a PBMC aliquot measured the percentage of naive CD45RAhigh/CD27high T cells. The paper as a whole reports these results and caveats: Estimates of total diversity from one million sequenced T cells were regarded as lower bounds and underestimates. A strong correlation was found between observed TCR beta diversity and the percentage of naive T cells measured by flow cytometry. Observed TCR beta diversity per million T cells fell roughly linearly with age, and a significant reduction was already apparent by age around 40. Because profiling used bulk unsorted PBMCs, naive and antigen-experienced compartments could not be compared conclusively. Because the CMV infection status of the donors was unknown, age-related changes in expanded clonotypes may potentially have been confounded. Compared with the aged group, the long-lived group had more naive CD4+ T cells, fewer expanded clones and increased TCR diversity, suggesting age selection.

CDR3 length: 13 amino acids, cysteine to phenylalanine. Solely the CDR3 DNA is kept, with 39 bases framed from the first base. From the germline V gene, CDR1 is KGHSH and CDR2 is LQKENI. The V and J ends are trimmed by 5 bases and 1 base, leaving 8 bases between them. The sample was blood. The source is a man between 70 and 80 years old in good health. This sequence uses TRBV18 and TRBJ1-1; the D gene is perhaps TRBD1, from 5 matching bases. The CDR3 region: CASSTTENTEAFF. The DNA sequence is TGTGCCAGCTCAACGACAGAGAACACTGAAGCTTTCTTT.